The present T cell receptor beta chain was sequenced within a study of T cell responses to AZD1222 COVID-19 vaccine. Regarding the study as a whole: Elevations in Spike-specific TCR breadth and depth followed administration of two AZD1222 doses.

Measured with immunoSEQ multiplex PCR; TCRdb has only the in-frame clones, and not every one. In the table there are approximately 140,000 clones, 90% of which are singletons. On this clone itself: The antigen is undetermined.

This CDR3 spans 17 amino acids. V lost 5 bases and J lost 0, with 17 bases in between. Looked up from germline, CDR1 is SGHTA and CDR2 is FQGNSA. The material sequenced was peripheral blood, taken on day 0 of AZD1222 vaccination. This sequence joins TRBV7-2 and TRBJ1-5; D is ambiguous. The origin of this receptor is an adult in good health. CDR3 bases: TGTGCCAGCAGCCCCCCAGGTCACCCTTATAGCAATCAGCCCCAGCATTTT. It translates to CASSPPGHPYSNQPQHF.